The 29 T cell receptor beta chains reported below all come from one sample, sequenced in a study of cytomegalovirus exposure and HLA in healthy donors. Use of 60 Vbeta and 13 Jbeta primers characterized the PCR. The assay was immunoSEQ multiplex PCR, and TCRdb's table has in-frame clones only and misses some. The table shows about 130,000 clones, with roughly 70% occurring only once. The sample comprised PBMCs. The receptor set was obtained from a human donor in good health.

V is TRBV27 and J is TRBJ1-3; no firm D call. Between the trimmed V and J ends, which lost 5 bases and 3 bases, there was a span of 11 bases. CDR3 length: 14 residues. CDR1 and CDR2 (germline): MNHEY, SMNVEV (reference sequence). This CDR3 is CASSPTGSGNTIYF. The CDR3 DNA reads TGTGCCAGCAGTCCGACGGGTAGTGGAAACACCATATATTTT.

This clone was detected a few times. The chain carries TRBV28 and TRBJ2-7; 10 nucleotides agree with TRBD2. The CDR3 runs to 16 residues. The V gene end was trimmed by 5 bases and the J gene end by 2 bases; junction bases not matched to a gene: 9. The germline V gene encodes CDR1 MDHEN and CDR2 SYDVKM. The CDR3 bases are TGTGCCAGCAGTAACGCCGGGACTAGCGCACCCTACGAGCAGTACTTC. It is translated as CASSNAGTSAPYEQYF.

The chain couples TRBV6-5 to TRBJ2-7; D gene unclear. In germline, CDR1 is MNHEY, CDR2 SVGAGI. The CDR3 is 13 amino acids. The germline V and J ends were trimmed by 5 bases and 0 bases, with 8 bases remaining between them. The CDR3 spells CASSRPGSYEQYF. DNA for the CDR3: TGTGCCAGCAGTCGGCCGGGCTCCTACGAGCAGTACTTC.

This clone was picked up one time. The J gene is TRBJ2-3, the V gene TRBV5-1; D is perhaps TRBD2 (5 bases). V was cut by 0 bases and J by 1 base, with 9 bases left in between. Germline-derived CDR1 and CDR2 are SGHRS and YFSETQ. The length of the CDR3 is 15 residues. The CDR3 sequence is CASSLAGLRTDTQYF. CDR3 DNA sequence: TGCGCCAGCAGCTTGGCCGGACTCCGCACAGATACGCAGTATTTT.

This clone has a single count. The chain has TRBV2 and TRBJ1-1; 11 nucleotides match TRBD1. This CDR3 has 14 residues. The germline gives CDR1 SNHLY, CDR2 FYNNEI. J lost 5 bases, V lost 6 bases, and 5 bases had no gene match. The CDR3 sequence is CASSRDRGGTEAFF. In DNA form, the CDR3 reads TGTGCCAGCAGCCGGGACAGGGGGGGTACTGAAGCTTTCTTT.

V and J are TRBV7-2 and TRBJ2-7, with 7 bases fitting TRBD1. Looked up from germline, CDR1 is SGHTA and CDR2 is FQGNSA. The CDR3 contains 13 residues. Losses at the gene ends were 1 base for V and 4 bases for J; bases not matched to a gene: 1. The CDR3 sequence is CASSLEQGYEQYF. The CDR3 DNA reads TGTGCCAGCAGCTTAGAACAGGGGTACGAGCAGTACTTC.

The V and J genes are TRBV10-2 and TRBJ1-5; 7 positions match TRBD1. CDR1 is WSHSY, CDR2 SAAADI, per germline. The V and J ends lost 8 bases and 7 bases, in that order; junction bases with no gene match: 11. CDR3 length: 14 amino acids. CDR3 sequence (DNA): TGCGCCAGCGGCGATTCTACAGGGGTACAGCCCCAGCATTTT. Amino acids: CASGDSTGVQPQHF.

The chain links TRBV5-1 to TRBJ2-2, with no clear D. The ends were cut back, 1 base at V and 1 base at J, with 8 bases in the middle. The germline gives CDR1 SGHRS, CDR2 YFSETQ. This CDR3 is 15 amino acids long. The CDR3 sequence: CASSLIRQNTGELFF. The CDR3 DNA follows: TGCGCCAGCAGCTTGATCCGACAGAACACCGGGGAGCTGTTTTTT.

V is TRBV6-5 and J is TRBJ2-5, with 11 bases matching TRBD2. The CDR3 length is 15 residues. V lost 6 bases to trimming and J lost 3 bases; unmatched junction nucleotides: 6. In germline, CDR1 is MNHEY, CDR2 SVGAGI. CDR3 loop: CASSKLAGDEETQYF. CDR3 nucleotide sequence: TGTGCCAGCAGCAAACTAGCGGGAGATGAAGAGACCCAGTACTTC.

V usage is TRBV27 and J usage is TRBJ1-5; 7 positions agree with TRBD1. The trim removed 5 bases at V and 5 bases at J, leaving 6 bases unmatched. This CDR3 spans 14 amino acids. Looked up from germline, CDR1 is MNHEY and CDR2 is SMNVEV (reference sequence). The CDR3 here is CASSRDRVDQPQHF. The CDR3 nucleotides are TGTGCCAGCAGTAGGGACAGAGTGGATCAGCCCCAGCATTTT.

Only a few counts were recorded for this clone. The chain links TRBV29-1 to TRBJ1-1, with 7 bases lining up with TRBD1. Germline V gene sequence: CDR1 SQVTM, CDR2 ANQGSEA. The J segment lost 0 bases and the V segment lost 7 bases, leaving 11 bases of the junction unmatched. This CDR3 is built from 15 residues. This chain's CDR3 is CSGKRQGSMNTEAFF. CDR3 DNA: TGCAGCGGGAAGAGACAGGGTAGTATGAACACTGAAGCTTTCTTT.

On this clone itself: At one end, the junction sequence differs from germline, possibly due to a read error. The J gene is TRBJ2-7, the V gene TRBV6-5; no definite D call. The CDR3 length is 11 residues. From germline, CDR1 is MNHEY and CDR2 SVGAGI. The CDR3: CASMRDYAQYF. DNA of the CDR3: TGTGCCAGCATGAGAGATTACGCGCAGTACTTC.

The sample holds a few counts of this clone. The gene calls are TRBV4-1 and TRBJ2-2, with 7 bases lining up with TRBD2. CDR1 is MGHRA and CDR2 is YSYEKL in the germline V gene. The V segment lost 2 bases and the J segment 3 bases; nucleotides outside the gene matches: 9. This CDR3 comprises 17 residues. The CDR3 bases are TGCGCCAGCAGCCAACCTAAGGGAGGGTCAGACACCGGGGAGCTGTTTTTT. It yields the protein CASSQPKGGSDTGELFF.

CDR3 sequence (DNA): TGTGCCAGCAGCTTAAGAGGGGCGGGGGAGCAGTTCTTC. It codes for CASSLRGAGEQFF. This rearrangement joins TRBV7-3 to TRBJ2-1; D is perhaps TRBD2 (6 bases). V dropped 1 base and J dropped 10 bases, with 11 bases sitting between them. Germline V gene data show CDR1 as SGHTA and CDR2 as FQGTGA. The CDR3 loop spans 13 amino acids.

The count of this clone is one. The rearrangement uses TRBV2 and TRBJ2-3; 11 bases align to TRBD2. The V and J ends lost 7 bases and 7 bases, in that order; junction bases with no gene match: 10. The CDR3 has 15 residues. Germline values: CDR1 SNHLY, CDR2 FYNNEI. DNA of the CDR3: TGTGCCAGCATGATGGGACTAGCGGAGGGGTATACGCAGTATTTT. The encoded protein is CASMMGLAEGYTQYF.

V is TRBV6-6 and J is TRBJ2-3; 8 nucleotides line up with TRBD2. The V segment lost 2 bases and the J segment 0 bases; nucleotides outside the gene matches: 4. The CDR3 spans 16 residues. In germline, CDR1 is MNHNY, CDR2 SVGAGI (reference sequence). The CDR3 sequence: CASSYLAGFSTDTQYF. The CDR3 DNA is TGTGCCAGCAGTTACCTAGCGGGTTTTAGCACAGATACGCAGTATTTT.

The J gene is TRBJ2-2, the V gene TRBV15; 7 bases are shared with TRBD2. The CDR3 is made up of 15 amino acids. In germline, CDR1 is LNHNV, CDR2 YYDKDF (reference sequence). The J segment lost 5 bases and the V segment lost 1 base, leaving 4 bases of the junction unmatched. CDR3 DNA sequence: TGTGCCACCAGCAGAGTGGCGGGAGAGACCGGGGAGCTGTTTTTT. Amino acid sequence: CATSRVAGETGELFF.

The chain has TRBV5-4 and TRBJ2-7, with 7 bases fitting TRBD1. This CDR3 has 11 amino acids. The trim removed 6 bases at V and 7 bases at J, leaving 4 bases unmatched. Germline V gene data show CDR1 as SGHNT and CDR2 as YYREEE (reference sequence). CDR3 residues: CASKGAEEQYF. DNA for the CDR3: TGTGCCAGCAAGGGGGCGGAAGAGCAGTACTTC.

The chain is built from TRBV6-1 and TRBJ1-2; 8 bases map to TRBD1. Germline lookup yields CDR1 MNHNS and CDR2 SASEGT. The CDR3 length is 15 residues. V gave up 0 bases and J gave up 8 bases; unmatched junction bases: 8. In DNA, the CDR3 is TGTGCCAGCAGTGAAGCGGCGACAGGGGCCCGGGGCTACACCTTC. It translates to CASSEAATGARGYTF.

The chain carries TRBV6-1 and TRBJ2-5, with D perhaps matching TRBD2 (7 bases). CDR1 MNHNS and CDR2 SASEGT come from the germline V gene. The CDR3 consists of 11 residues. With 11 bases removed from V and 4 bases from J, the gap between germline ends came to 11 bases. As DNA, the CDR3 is TGTGCCTGTAGGGGGGGAGAGACCCAGTACTTC. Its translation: CACRGGETQYF.

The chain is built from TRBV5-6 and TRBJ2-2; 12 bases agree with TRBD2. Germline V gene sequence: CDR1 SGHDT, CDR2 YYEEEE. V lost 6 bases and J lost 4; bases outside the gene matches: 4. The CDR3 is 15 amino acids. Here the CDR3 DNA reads TGTGCCAGCACCCTAGCGGGAGGGCCCACCGGGGAGCTGTTTTTT. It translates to CASTLAGGPTGELFF.

The CDR3 DNA reads TGTGCCAGCTCACCACCGCCGGGAACCGGGGAGCTGTTTTTT. Translated: CASSPPPGTGELFF. V is TRBV18 and J is TRBJ2-2, with TRBD2 as a possible D gene (5 bases). Trimming removed 0 bases at V and 5 bases at J, with 7 bases between. The CDR3 runs 14 residues. Germline V gene data show CDR1 as KGHSH and CDR2 as LQKENI.

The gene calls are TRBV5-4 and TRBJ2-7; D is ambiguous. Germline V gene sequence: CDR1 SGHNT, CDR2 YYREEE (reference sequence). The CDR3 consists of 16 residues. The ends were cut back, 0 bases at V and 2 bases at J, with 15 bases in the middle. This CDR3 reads CASSLDSLTSPYEQYF. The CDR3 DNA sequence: TGTGCCAGCAGCTTGGACAGCCTCACCTCTCCCTACGAGCAGTACTTC.

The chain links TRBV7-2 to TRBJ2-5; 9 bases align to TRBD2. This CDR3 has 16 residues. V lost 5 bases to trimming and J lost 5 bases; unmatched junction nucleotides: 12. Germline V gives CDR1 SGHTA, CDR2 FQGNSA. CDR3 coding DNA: TGTGCCAGCAGCCCGATGGGAGCGGGAGGAAAGGAGACCCAGTACTTC. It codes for CASSPMGAGGKETQYF.

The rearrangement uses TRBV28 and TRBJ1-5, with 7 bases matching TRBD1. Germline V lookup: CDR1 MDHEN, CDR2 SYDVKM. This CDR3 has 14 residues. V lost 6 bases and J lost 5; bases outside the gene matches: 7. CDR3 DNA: TGTGCCAGCAGGCTCGGGACAGCCGATCAGCCCCAGCATTTT. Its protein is CASRLGTADQPQHF. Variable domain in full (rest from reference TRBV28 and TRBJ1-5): DVKVTQSSRYLVKRTGEKVFLECVQDMDHENMFWYRQDPGLGLRLIYFSYDVKMKEKGDIPEGYSVSREKKERFSLILESASTNQTSMYLCASRLGTADQPQHFGDGTRLSIL.

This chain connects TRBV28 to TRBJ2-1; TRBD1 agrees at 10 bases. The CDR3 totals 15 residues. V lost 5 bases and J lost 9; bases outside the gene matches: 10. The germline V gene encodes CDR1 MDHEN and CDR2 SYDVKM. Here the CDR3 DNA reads TGTGCCAGCAGTGGCCAGGGACAGGGGATCGGTGAGCAGTTCTTC. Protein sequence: CASSGQGQGIGEQFF.

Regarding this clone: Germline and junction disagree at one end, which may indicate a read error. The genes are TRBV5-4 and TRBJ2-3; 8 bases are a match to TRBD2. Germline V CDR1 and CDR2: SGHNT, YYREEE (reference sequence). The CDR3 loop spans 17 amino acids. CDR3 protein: CTSTPSVSGTGTDTQYF. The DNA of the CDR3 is TGTACCAGCACCCCGTCGGTTAGCGGGACCGGCACAGATACGCAGTATTTT.

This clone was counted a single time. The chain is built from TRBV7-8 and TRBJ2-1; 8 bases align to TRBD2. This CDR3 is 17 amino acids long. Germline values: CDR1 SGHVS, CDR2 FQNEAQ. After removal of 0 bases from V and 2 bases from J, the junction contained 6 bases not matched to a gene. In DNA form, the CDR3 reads TGTGCCAGCAGCTTAGCCGTAGTGACTAGCGCCTACAATGAGCAGTTCTTC. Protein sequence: CASSLAVVTSAYNEQFF.

The CDR3 region is CASSTTSGSTGELFF. The CDR3 nucleotides read TGTGCCAGCAGCACGACTAGCGGGAGCACCGGGGAGCTGTTTTTT. This chain links TRBV7-2 with TRBJ2-2; 12 positions match TRBD2. The CDR3 contains 15 residues. V lost 5 bases to trimming and J lost 4 bases; unmatched junction nucleotides: 2. Per the germline V gene, CDR1 is SGHTA and CDR2 is FQGNSA.